This T cell receptor beta chain is from a study of cytomegalovirus exposure and HLA in healthy donors. Study results and limitations: Indistinguishability led to the exclusion of some V segments, TRBV6-2 and TRBV6-3 included.

The PCR ran on 60 Vbeta and 13 Jbeta primers. Repertoires were generated with immunoSEQ multiplex PCR, while TCRdb's copy carries only in-frame clones and drops some. The sample yields 45,000 to 65,000 clones, over 80% seen once. With respect to this clone: Antigen: not known.

The CDR3 has 13 amino acids. Germline-derived CDR1 and CDR2 are KGHSH and LQKENI. Losses at the gene ends were 6 bases for V and 6 bases for J; bases not matched to a gene: 4. Sequencing was done on a sample of PBMCs. The chain employs TRBV18 and TRBJ1-5; 8 bases match TRBD1. The sequence came from a man aged 30 to 39 in good health and CMV-seronegative. The CDR3 nucleotides read TGTGCCAGCTCCGGACAGGGCAGTCAGCCCCAGCATTTT. Protein: CASSGQGSQPQHF.